This T cell receptor (beta chain) is from a study of blood T cell repertoires in COVID-19. Study-wide context: Nucleic acid was either cDNA or gDNA, and it came from T cells, B-cell-depleted T cells, or PBMCs.

Only in-frame clones appear in the TCRdb table, and some are missing; sequencing was by immunoSEQ multiplex PCR. The top ten hold about 4.6% of the sample, which has 200,000 to 250,000 clones, approximately 83% seen once. The CDR3 loop spans 15 amino acids. V was pared by 0 bases and J by 1 base, with 0 bases of the junction left unmatched. In germline, CDR1 is KGHSH, CDR2 LQKENI. Individuals aged about 18 to 90 years were recruited from 24 US areas. The TCR was taken from a woman aged 50 to 60 who had been exposed to COVID-19. Sequencing was performed on PBMCs or T cells enriched from blood (not recorded which). The gene calls are TRBV18 and TRBJ1-1; 9 bases match TRBD1. CDR3 nucleotide sequence: TGTGCCAGCTCACCACCGACAGGGGGGAACACTGAAGCTTTCTTT. Protein: CASSPPTGGNTEAFF.